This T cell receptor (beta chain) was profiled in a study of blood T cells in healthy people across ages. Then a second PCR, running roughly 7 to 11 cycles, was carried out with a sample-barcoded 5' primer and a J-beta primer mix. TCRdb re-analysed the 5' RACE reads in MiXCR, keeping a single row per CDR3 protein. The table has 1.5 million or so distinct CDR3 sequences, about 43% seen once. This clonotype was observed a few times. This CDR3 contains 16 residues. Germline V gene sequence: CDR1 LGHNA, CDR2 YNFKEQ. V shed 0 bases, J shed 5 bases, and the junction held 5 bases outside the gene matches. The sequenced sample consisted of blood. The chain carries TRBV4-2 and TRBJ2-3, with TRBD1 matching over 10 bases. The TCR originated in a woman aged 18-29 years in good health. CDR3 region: CASSQEKTGGEDTQYF. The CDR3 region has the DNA TGTGCCAGCAGCCAAGAAAAGACAGGGGGCGAAGATACGCAGTATTTT.